Shown below are 25 T cell receptor beta chains from a single sample sequenced in a study of CD8+ T cells in alopecia areata. The treatment denotes: oral pan-JAK inhibitor, 5-10 mg twice daily. The sequencing template was cDNA reverse transcribed from extracted RNA. Sequencing used immunoSEQ multiplex PCR; TCRdb keeps in-frame clones, though not all of them. Here the sample spans about 120,000 clones, 53% being singletons. The starting material was CD4+ T cells sorted from blood, obtained at week 4, from a patient treated with tofacitinib. The receptors come from a human donor with alopecia areata.

The gene calls are TRBV11-2 and TRBJ2-5; no clear D gene. The CDR3 contains 11 residues. Germline loops: CDR1 SGHAT, CDR2 FQNNGV. The V and J ends lost 4 bases and 5 bases respectively, with 5 bases between them. CDR3 DNA sequence: TGTGCCAGCAGCTCGGCGGAGACCCAGTACTTC. Its protein is CASSSAETQYF.

The chain recombines TRBV6-6 with TRBJ1-5; tentative D call: TRBD1 (5 bases). The CDR3 has 14 amino acids. With 4 bases removed from V and 5 bases from J, the gap between germline ends came to 12 bases. Germline V lookup: CDR1 MNHNY, CDR2 SVGAGI (reference sequence). The CDR3 DNA reads as TGTGCCAGCAGTTTCCGACAGAAGGATCAGCCCCAGCATTTT. This codes for CASSFRQKDQPQHF.

The rearrangement uses TRBV29-1 and TRBJ2-2; TRBD1 matches at 7 bases. The CDR3 spans 12 residues. Unmatched junction bases numbered 3, after V lost 3 bases and J lost 8 bases. Germline loops: CDR1 SQVTM, CDR2 ANQGSEA. The CDR3 is CSVEGTAGELFF. The CDR3 nucleotides are TGCAGCGTTGAGGGGACAGCTGGGGAGCTGTTTTTT.

The chain recombines TRBV19 with TRBJ2-6; D tentatively reads TRBD1 or TRBD2 (5 bases each). The germline V and J ends were trimmed by 11 bases and 2 bases, with 10 bases remaining between them. CDR1 and CDR2 from the germline V gene are LNHDA and SQIVND (reference sequence). The CDR3 spans 13 residues. Here the CDR3 reads CACGGPGANVLTF. Here the CDR3 DNA reads TGTGCCTGTGGGGGACCTGGGGCCAACGTCCTGACTTTC.

Written as DNA, the CDR3 is TGTGCCAGCTCACCAGGGGAGGGATGGGACACTGAAGCTTTCTTT. It is translated as CASSPGEGWDTEAFF. The chain is built from TRBV18 and TRBJ1-1; D call uncertain. This CDR3 is built from 15 residues. Germline V gene data show CDR1 as KGHSH and CDR2 as LQKENI. Trimming stripped 2 bases from V and 3 bases from J, with 13 bases between. Combining the CDR3 with reference TRBV18 and TRBJ1-1 gives the whole variable domain NAGVMQNPRHLVRRRGQEARLRCSPMKGHSHVYWYRQLPEEGLKFMVYLQKENIIDESGMPKERFSAEFPKEGPSILRIQQVVRGDSAAYFCASSPGEGWDTEAFFGQGTRLTVV.

The chain is built from TRBV30 and TRBJ1-5; the match to TRBD1 covers 9 bases. CDR3 size: 14 residues. After removal of 2 bases from V and 2 bases from J, the junction contained 1 base not matched to a gene. Germline CDR1 reads GTSNPN; CDR2 reads SVGIG (reference sequence). Here the CDR3 reads CAWSRDRGNQPQHF. Here the CDR3 DNA reads TGTGCCTGGAGTAGGGACAGGGGCAATCAGCCCCAGCATTTT.

This clone was counted between two and nine times. J is TRBJ2-7 and V is TRBV11-2; a weak D match, TRBD2 (6 bases). The V gene lost 1 base and the J gene lost 5 bases, with 12 bases spanning the gap. Germline V gene data show CDR1 as SGHAT and CDR2 as FQNNGV. The CDR3 runs to 14 residues. CDR3 DNA sequence: TGTGCCAGCAGCTTAGTCCAGGGAGGCCACGAGCAGTACTTC. Residues: CASSLVQGGHEQYF.

The V gene is TRBV15, the J gene TRBJ2-6; TRBD1 matches 12 bases. The junction had 8 bases not matched to a gene; V was cut back by 7 bases and J by 4 bases. The CDR3 has 17 residues. Looked up from germline, CDR1 is LNHNV and CDR2 is YYDKDF (reference sequence). The CDR3 protein is CATKPGQGARGANVLTF. For the CDR3, the DNA is TGTGCCACCAAACCGGGACAGGGGGCGAGAGGGGCCAACGTCCTGACTTTC.

In this sample, this clone turned up a few times. The rearrangement uses TRBV29-1 and TRBJ1-4; D perhaps matches TRBD1 (5 bases). The ends were cut back, 6 bases at V and 0 bases at J, with 14 bases in the middle. The CDR3 spans 15 residues. Germline CDR1 and CDR2: SQVTM and ANQGSEA. CDR3 in DNA: TGCAGCGTCGCAGGGTTGGACTCAACTAATGAAAAACTGTTTTTT. Its protein product is CSVAGLDSTNEKLFF.

The rearrangement joins TRBV27 to TRBJ2-7; 12 bases match TRBD2. The CDR3 is 17 residues long. The V segment lost 3 bases and the J segment 0 bases; nucleotides outside the gene matches: 6. Germline-derived CDR1 and CDR2 are MNHEY and SMNVEV (reference sequence). The CDR3 bases are TGTGCCAGCAGTTTCCAGCAACTAGCGGGAGGCTCCTACGAGCAGTACTTC. This encodes CASSFQQLAGGSYEQYF.

The CDR3 here is CATSRDAARRDQPQHF. The CDR3 bases are TGTGCCACCAGCAGAGATGCGGCCCGGCGGGATCAGCCCCAGCATTTT. The chain recombines TRBV15 with TRBJ1-5; no definite D call. V was clipped by 0 bases and J by 5 bases, with 14 bases between them. The CDR3 has 16 amino acids. Germline assignment: CDR1 LNHNV and CDR2 YYDKDF (reference sequence).

The V gene is TRBV29-1, the J gene TRBJ2-7; D is unclear. Trimming pared 4 bases from V and 5 bases from J, leaving 15 bases between. This CDR3 contains 13 residues. The germline V gene has CDR1 SQVTM and CDR2 ANQGSEA. This chain's CDR3 is CSVAVNPLNEQYF. CDR3 bases: TGCAGCGTTGCGGTTAACCCCCTTAACGAGCAGTACTTC.

The chain combines TRBV27 with TRBJ1-5; D unresolved. The CDR3 spans 14 residues. With 1 base removed from V and 5 bases from J, the gap between germline ends came to 9 bases. Germline loops: CDR1 MNHEY, CDR2 SMNVEV (reference sequence). The DNA for the CDR3 is TGTGCCAGCAGTTTATTTGGGGAATATCAGCCCCAGCATTTT. Translating gives CASSLFGEYQPQHF.

This clone has a handful of counts. V and J are TRBV30 and TRBJ2-7; D is perhaps TRBD1 (6 bases). The CDR3 runs 13 residues. The V gene lost 2 bases and the J gene lost 6 bases, with 14 bases spanning the gap. In germline, CDR1 is GTSNPN, CDR2 SVGIG (reference sequence). This chain's CDR3 is CAWSLQGFGEQYF. CDR3 bases: TGTGCCTGGAGTTTACAGGGATTTGGCGAGCAGTACTTC.

The chain joins TRBV29-1 to TRBJ1-3, with no clear D. Germline assignment: CDR1 SQVTM and CDR2 ANQGSEA. The V end was cut by 4 bases, the J end by 4 bases, with 23 bases between. The CDR3 runs 17 residues. CDR3 DNA sequence: TGCAGCGTTGCCGGTTTGGAGCGCTCACGCCAGGGAAACACCATATATTTT. It codes for CSVAGLERSRQGNTIYF. Combining the CDR3 with reference TRBV29-1 and TRBJ1-3 gives the whole variable domain SAVISQKPSRDICQRGTSLTIQCQVDSQVTMMFWYRQQPGQSLTLIATANQGSEATYESGFVIDKFPISRPNLTFSTLTVSNMSPEDSSIYLCSVAGLERSRQGNTIYFGEGSWLTVV.

The rearrangement uses TRBV18 and TRBJ2-4, with no clear D. Germline CDR1 reads KGHSH; CDR2 reads LQKENI. The CDR3 sequence is 12 residues long. V was shortened by 6 bases and J by 1 base, with 4 bases between the two germline ends. CDR3 sequence: CASSDAKNIQYF. CDR3 bases: TGTGCCAGCTCGGATGCCAAAAACATTCAGTACTTC.

The sample holds a few counts of this clone. The V gene is TRBV7-2, the J gene TRBJ2-1, with a tentative D call TRBD2 (6 bases). Per germline, CDR1 SGHTA and CDR2 FQGNSA. The V gene lost 6 bases and the J gene lost 6 bases, with 15 bases spanning the gap. The CDR3 has 14 residues. The CDR3 sequence: CASRPSGTFNEQFF. Here the CDR3 DNA reads TGTGCCAGCAGGCCTTCCGGGACTTTCAATGAGCAGTTCTTC.

This sequence joins TRBV5-1 and TRBJ1-2, with TRBD1 matching 8 bases. This CDR3 is built from 15 residues. Germline V gene lookup returns CDR1 SGHRS and CDR2 YFSETQ. Trimming removed 2 bases from V and 3 bases from J; junction bases left unmatched: 6. The CDR3 region is CASSFRAGGDYGYTF. The DNA of the CDR3 is TGCGCCAGCAGCTTTAGGGCAGGGGGCGACTATGGCTACACCTTC. Full variable domain (missing parts from reference TRBV5-1 and TRBJ1-2): KAGVTQTPRYLIKTRGQQVTLSCSPISGHRSVSWYQQTPGQGLQFLFEYFSETQRNKGNFPGRFSGRQFSNSRSEMNVSTLELGDSALYLCASSFRAGGDYGYTFGSGTRLTVV.

V and J are TRBV30 and TRBJ2-2, with a possible D match to TRBD1 (6 bases). The CDR3 is made up of 16 amino acids. V was shortened by 0 bases and J by 4 bases, with 15 bases between the two germline ends. The germline V gene encodes CDR1 GTSNPN and CDR2 SVGIG (reference sequence). CDR3 coding DNA: TGTGCCTGGAGTGTACCAGGGGCATTACGCACCGGGGAGCTGTTTTTT. Translating it yields CAWSVPGALRTGELFF.

This clone has more than one count but fewer than ten. The chain links TRBV4-2 to TRBJ1-5; TRBD1 aligns across 7 bases. After removal of 5 bases from V and 7 bases from J, the junction contained 5 bases not matched to a gene. The germline CDR1 and CDR2 sequences are LGHNA and YNFKEQ. This CDR3 is 13 amino acids long. CDR3 DNA sequence: TGTGCCAGCAGCAGACAGGGATACCAGCCCCAGCATTTT. Translation: CASSRQGYQPQHF.

The chain employs TRBV30 and TRBJ2-7, with D perhaps being TRBD1 or TRBD2 (5 bases each). The CDR3 has 15 residues. V was pared by 4 bases and J by 4 bases, with 20 bases between. The germline gives CDR1 GTSNPN, CDR2 SVGIG (reference sequence). CDR3 residues: CAWKSAGTELYEQYF. The CDR3 nucleotides are TGTGCCTGGAAAAGTGCTGGGACGGAGTTGTACGAGCAGTACTTC.

CDR3 protein: CASSVDGSKGYTF. The CDR3 region has the DNA TGTGCCAGCAGCGTAGATGGGTCGAAAGGCTACACCTTC. The rearrangement uses TRBV9 and TRBJ1-2; D not resolved. V lost 0 bases and J lost 8, with 11 bases in between. Germline values: CDR1 SGDLS, CDR2 YYNGEE. The CDR3 sequence is 13 residues long.

This clone appeared once. The V gene is TRBV6-5, the J gene TRBJ1-2; D remains unclear. V was shortened by 2 bases and J by 5 bases, with 9 bases between the two germline ends. Germline V gene lookup returns CDR1 MNHEY and CDR2 SVGAGI. CDR3 length: 13 residues. CDR3 DNA: TGTGCCAGCAGTTACAGGGAAACGTATGGCTACACCTTC. Its translation is CASSYRETYGYTF.

This rearrangement joins TRBV5-1 to TRBJ2-7, with TRBD2 as a possible D gene (6 bases). In germline, CDR1 is SGHRS, CDR2 YFSETQ. The CDR3 runs 13 residues. The V end lost 4 bases, the J end lost 3 bases, and 11 bases lay between the germline ends. CDR3 sequence: CASSRQDYYEQYF. The CDR3, as DNA: TGCGCCAGCAGCCGGCAGGACTACTACGAGCAGTACTTC.

J is TRBJ2-7 and V is TRBV29-1, with 11 positions matching TRBD2. Germline-derived CDR1 and CDR2 are SQVTM and ANQGSEA. This CDR3 is 17 amino acids long. Trimming at V came to 3 bases and at J to 0 bases, leaving 10 bases not matched to a gene. The CDR3 DNA reads as TGCAGCGTTGAGAAACTAGCGGGAGCGGGGGGCTCCTACGAGCAGTACTTC. Translation gives CSVEKLAGAGGSYEQYF.